These 25 T cell receptor beta chains originate from one sample sequenced in a study of blood T cell repertoires in COVID-19. Only in-frame clones appear in the TCRdb table, and some are missing; sequencing was by immunoSEQ multiplex PCR. This table has about 76,000 clones, 91% appearing once. The specimen was peripheral blood. These TCRs come from a human donor in a cohort sampled during active COVID-19.

This rearrangement joins TRBV7-3 to TRBJ1-5; D might be TRBD1 (6 bases). The germline V and J ends were trimmed by 5 bases and 4 bases, with 9 bases remaining between them. CDR3 length: 13 residues. The germline V gene has CDR1 SGHTA and CDR2 FQGTGA. CDR3 sequence reads: CASSPDRNQPQHF. For the CDR3, the DNA is TGTGCCAGCAGCCCCGACAGGAATCAGCCCCAGCATTTT.

Notes on this clone: The junction and the germline gene differ at one end; a read error may be behind it. The chain links TRBV11-1 to TRBJ2-3; D possibly corresponds to TRBD2 (7 bases). In germline, CDR1 is SGHAT, CDR2 FQDESV (reference sequence). The CDR3 has 16 amino acids. The CDR3 sequence: CASSLGAGARTDTQYF. The CDR3 bases are TGTGCCAGCAGTTTAGGGGCGGGGGCCCGCACAGATACGCAGTATTTT.

The rearrangement uses TRBV5-1 and TRBJ1-4; D is unclear. V lost 4 bases, J lost 7 bases, and 14 bases lay in between. The CDR3 contains 14 residues. CDR1 is SGHRS and CDR2 is YFSETQ in the germline V gene. The CDR3 bases are TGCGCCAGCAGCCTCGACGCAGAGGGTGAAAAACTGTTTTTT. Protein product: CASSLDAEGEKLFF.

This sequence joins TRBV6-2 or TRBV6-3 and TRBJ1-2; 9 positions match TRBD1. V lost 6 bases to trimming and J lost 4 bases; unmatched junction nucleotides: 9. CDR1 is MNHEY, CDR2 SVGEGT, per germline. This CDR3 contains 15 residues. Here the CDR3 reads CASSPGQGSVYGYTF. The CDR3 DNA reads as TGTGCCAGCAGCCCGGGACAGGGATCGGTCTATGGCTACACCTTC.

This clone has only one observation. CDR3 protein: CASSKQSQPFNEKLFF. CDR3 sequence (DNA): TGTGCCAGCAGCAAACAGTCGCAACCTTTTAATGAAAAACTGTTTTTT. V and J are TRBV7-6 and TRBJ1-4, with unresolved D. CDR1 is SGHVS, CDR2 FNYEAQ, per germline. Trimming left V 5 bases short and J 4 bases short, with 17 bases between. The CDR3 extends over 16 amino acids.

The chain couples TRBV6-2 or TRBV6-3 to TRBJ2-5, with a weak D call TRBD2 (5 bases). Germline V gene data show CDR1 as MNHEY and CDR2 as SVGEGT. The CDR3 covers 13 residues. V lost 5 bases to trimming and J lost 5 bases, with 12 bases between them. The CDR3 loop is CASSRIERETQYF. In nucleotides, the CDR3 is TGTGCCAGCAGTCGAATAGAGCGGGAGACCCAGTACTTC.

The rearrangement links TRBV7-6 to TRBJ2-5; TRBD1 matches 7 bases. V was clipped by 0 bases and J by 2 bases; unmatched bases: 3. Germline-derived CDR1 and CDR2 are SGHVS and FNYEAQ. CDR3 length: 15 residues. CDR3 sequence (DNA): TGTGCCAGCAGCTTAGCGCACAGGGGTCAAGAGACCCAGTACTTC. Its protein is CASSLAHRGQETQYF.

V usage is TRBV5-1 and J usage is TRBJ1-2; D remains unclear. CDR1 is SGHRS, CDR2 YFSETQ, per germline. V lost 0 bases, J lost 8 bases, and 11 bases lay in between. The CDR3 length is 13 residues. The CDR3 nucleotides are TGCGCCAGCAGCTTGGGTATGTTCCAGGGCTACACCTTC. Translation: CASSLGMFQGYTF.

This sequence joins TRBV5-1 and TRBJ1-5; no reliable D call. The V gene's germline CDR1 is SGHRS and CDR2 YFSETQ. Trimming took off 0 bases at V and 3 bases at J, with 10 bases between the two ends. CDR3 length: 15 amino acids. CDR3 DNA: TGCGCCAGCAGCTTGGTTGGCGGGAACAATCAGCCCCAGCATTTT. This translates into CASSLVGGNNQPQHF.

This clone has only one observation. Here the CDR3 DNA reads TGTGCCAGCAGTTTTGCGGGGGGGCCAGATACGCAGTATTTT. It translates to CASSFAGGPDTQYF. The V and J genes are TRBV6-2 or TRBV6-3 and TRBJ2-3; 9 nucleotides line up with TRBD2. Germline CDR1 MNHEY, CDR2 SVGEGT. The CDR3 extends over 14 amino acids. The V gene end was trimmed by 4 bases and the J gene end by 4 bases; junction bases not matched to a gene: 3.

The chain uses TRBV4-2 and TRBJ1-2; 7 nucleotides match TRBD1. CDR1 is LGHNA and CDR2 is YNFKEQ in the germline V gene. CDR3 length: 16 amino acids. Unmatched junction bases numbered 11, after V lost 1 base and J lost 6 bases. CDR3 DNA sequence: TGTGCCAGCAGCCAAGGCCTTCAGGGGGACCTGCATGGCTACACCTTC. It is translated as CASSQGLQGDLHGYTF.

In its sample, this clone was seen once. The V and J genes are TRBV6-2 or TRBV6-3 and TRBJ2-7, with D uncertain. Germline CDR1 reads MNHEY; CDR2 reads SVGEGT. This CDR3 is built from 13 residues. V was pared by 4 bases and J by 7 bases, with 14 bases between. CDR3 bases: TGTGCCAGCAGTTTACCCCTAAACAGAGAGCAGTACTTC. Protein: CASSLPLNREQYF.

The chain couples TRBV27 to TRBJ2-6; D is perhaps TRBD2 (5 bases). CDR1 and CDR2 from the germline V gene are MNHEY and SMNVEV (reference sequence). V shed 5 bases and J shed 2 bases, with 10 bases lying between them. The CDR3 spans 15 residues. This CDR3 is CASSPTRAGANVLTF. The CDR3, as DNA: TGTGCCAGCAGTCCTACGAGGGCTGGGGCCAACGTCCTGACTTTC.

This sequence joins TRBV18 and TRBJ2-3; D is possibly TRBD1 (6 bases). The CDR3 totals 15 residues. Germline V gene sequence: CDR1 KGHSH, CDR2 LQKENI. The germline V and J ends were trimmed by 8 bases and 3 bases, with 18 bases remaining between them. The CDR3 protein is CASPLGQQPTDTQYF. The CDR3 DNA follows: TGTGCCAGCCCTCTCGGACAGCAACCGACAGATACGCAGTATTTT.

The rearrangement joins TRBV6-2 or TRBV6-3 to TRBJ2-7, with D possibly TRBD2 on 5 matching bases. This CDR3 has 16 residues. Germline V gives CDR1 MNHEY, CDR2 SVGEGT. V lost 5 bases, J lost 4 bases, and 21 bases lay in between. The chain's CDR3 is CASSTGRGPRFYEQYF. CDR3 DNA sequence: TGTGCCAGCAGTACGGGCCGAGGGCCGAGGTTTTACGAGCAGTACTTC.

The CDR3 protein is CASSQVPGQKKTAQHF. The CDR3 coding sequence is TGCGCCAGCAGCCAAGTTCCGGGTCAAAAAAAGACAGCCCAGCATTTT. V is TRBV4-1 and J is TRBJ1-5, with TRBD1 as a possible D gene (5 bases). Trimming removed 1 base from V and 11 bases from J, with 21 bases in between. This CDR3 has 16 amino acids. The germline V gene has CDR1 MGHRA and CDR2 YSYEKL.

This chain joins TRBV6-2 or TRBV6-3 and TRBJ1-5, with D perhaps matching TRBD1 (5 bases). CDR3 length: 19 amino acids. V lost 0 bases to trimming and J lost 0 bases, with 18 bases between them. Germline CDR1 MNHEY, CDR2 SVGEGT. In nucleotides, the CDR3 is TGTGCCAGCAGTTACTCGATTGTTAAGGGGCAGTATAGCAATCAGCCCCAGCATTTT. This sequence encodes CASSYSIVKGQYSNQPQHF.

The V gene is TRBV4-3, the J gene TRBJ2-7, with D tentatively TRBD2 (6 bases). This CDR3 has 15 residues. The ends were cut back, 3 bases at V and 4 bases at J, with 16 bases in the middle. From germline, CDR1 is LGHNA and CDR2 YSLEER. Here the CDR3 DNA reads TGCGCCAGCAGCCAGGGACGACCTGGGGGGTACGAGCAGTACTTC. This sequence encodes CASSQGRPGGYEQYF.

This clone was counted only a few times. This chain uses TRBV6-5 with TRBJ2-7; 14 nucleotides align to TRBD2. Germline CDR1 is MNHEY and CDR2 is SVGAGI. The trim removed 2 bases at V and 5 bases at J, leaving 2 bases unmatched. The CDR3 loop spans 15 amino acids. The CDR3 spells CASSYGTSGGNEQYF. The CDR3 DNA reads as TGTGCCAGCAGTTACGGGACTAGCGGGGGCAACGAGCAGTACTTC.

The CDR3 here is CASSQTYSRSGETQYF. The DNA of the CDR3 is TGTGCCAGCAGCCAAACCTATTCTCGAAGTGGTGAGACCCAGTACTTC. The chain links TRBV7-2 to TRBJ2-5; no definite D call. The germline V gene encodes CDR1 SGHTA and CDR2 FQGNSA. The CDR3 has 16 amino acids. The V end lost 5 bases, the J end lost 5 bases, and 21 bases lay between the germline ends. The full variable domain, with the rest looked up from reference TRBV7-2 and TRBJ2-5, is GAGVSQSPSNKVTEKGKDVELRCDPISGHTALYWYRQSLGQGLEFLIYFQGNSAPDKSGLPSDRFSAERTGGSVSTLTIQRTQQEDSAVYLCASSQTYSRSGETQYFGPGTRLLVL.

CDR3 sequence reads: CASPTGGSYEQYF. CDR3 DNA sequence: TGTGCTAGTCCCACAGGGGGCTCTTACGAGCAGTACTTC. This sequence joins TRBV12-5 and TRBJ2-7; 9 positions match TRBD1. CDR1 is LGHNT, CDR2 FRNRAP, per germline. The length of the CDR3 is 13 residues. V trimming: 8 bases; J trimming: 4 bases; junction bases outside the gene matches: 6.

This clone has only one observation. The chain combines TRBV4-3 with TRBJ2-3, with 7 bases matching TRBD1. The CDR3 length is 15 residues. The J segment lost 0 bases and the V segment lost 9 bases, leaving 9 bases of the junction unmatched. Per germline, CDR1 LGHNA and CDR2 YSLEER. The CDR3 loop is CASSYRGTSTDTQYF. CDR3 nucleotides: TGCGCCAGTTCCTACAGGGGTACTAGCACAGATACGCAGTATTTT.

The chain joins TRBV29-1 to TRBJ2-1; D is perhaps TRBD2 (6 bases). The length of the CDR3 is 14 residues. CDR1 and CDR2 from the germline V gene are SQVTM and ANQGSEA. Trimming shortened V by 3 bases and J by 2 bases, and 11 bases separated the two germline ends. CDR3 coding DNA: TGCAGCGTTGATGGGGGGATGACCTACAATGAGCAGTTCTTC. It yields the protein CSVDGGMTYNEQFF.

The rearrangement uses TRBV4-1 and TRBJ1-4; 8 bases line up with TRBD1. V was clipped by 2 bases and J by 7 bases; unmatched bases: 6. CDR3 length equals 15 residues. Germline CDR1 reads MGHRA; CDR2 reads YSYEKL. The CDR3 protein is CASSQSTDRAEKLFF. DNA of the CDR3: TGCGCCAGCAGCCAAAGTACGGACAGGGCTGAAAAACTGTTTTTT.

This sequence joins TRBV15 and TRBJ1-1; 10 positions agree with TRBD1. V lost 1 base and J lost 9; bases outside the gene matches: 8. This CDR3 spans 15 amino acids. Germline V gene lookup returns CDR1 LNHNV and CDR2 YYDKDF (reference sequence). The CDR3, as DNA: TGTGCCACCAGCAGAGGCGGAGGGACAGGGGTCCAAGCTTTCTTT. This codes for CATSRGGGTGVQAFF.